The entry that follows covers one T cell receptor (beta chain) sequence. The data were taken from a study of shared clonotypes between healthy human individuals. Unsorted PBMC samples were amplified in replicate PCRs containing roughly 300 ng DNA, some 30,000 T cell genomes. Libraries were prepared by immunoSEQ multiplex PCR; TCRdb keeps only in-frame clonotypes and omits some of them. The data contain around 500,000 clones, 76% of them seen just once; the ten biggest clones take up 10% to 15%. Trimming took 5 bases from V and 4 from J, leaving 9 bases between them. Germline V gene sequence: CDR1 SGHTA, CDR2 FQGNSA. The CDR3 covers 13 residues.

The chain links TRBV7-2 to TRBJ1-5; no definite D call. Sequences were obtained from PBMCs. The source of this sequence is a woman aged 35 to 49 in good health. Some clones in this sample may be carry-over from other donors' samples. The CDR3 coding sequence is TGTGCCAGCAGCCCTGGGAGGAATCAGCCCCAGCATTTT. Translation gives CASSPGRNQPQHF.